The 6 T cell receptor beta chains reported below all come from one sample, sequenced in a study of cytomegalovirus exposure and HLA in healthy donors. PCR amplification relied on 60 Vbeta primers (plus 13 Jbeta primers). The method was immunoSEQ multiplex PCR; TCRdb's version includes in-frame clones alone and lacks a portion of them. This sample has fewer than 250,000 clones, with around 82% found just once. Sequenced: PBMCs. Receptors were obtained from a woman in her thirties in good health and CMV-seropositive.

This clone was counted once. This sequence joins TRBV5-1 and TRBJ1-1; TRBD1 is a possible D gene (6 bases). The CDR3 extends over 15 amino acids. The V and J ends lost 4 bases and 4 bases respectively, with 17 bases between them. CDR1 and CDR2 from the germline V gene are SGHRS and YFSETQ. CDR3 residues: CASSEVQGEGTEAFF. The DNA for the CDR3 is TGCGCCAGCAGCGAGGTACAGGGTGAAGGCACTGAAGCTTTCTTT.

The chain combines TRBV9 with TRBJ2-7, with 11 bases matching TRBD1. V dropped 4 bases and J dropped 0; count of bases not matched to a gene: 3. The CDR3 is made up of 15 amino acids. CDR1 is SGDLS and CDR2 is YYNGEE in the germline V gene. CDR3 bases: TGTGCCAGCAGCCTGGGACAGGGGGGCTCCTACGAGCAGTACTTC. Protein sequence: CASSLGQGGSYEQYF.

The V call is TRBV10-2, the J call TRBJ1-3; TRBD1 is a possible D gene (6 bases). The CDR3 runs to 15 residues. Germline CDR1 WSHSY, CDR2 SAAADI. Trimming removed 5 bases at V and 0 bases at J, with 11 bases between. The CDR3 reads CASSNRDTSGNTIYF. In DNA form, the CDR3 reads TGCGCCAGCAGTAACCGGGACACCTCTGGAAACACCATATATTTT.

V gene TRBV19 combines with J gene TRBJ2-7; perhaps TRBD1 as D (6 bases). The CDR3 is 13 residues long. The germline CDR1 and CDR2 sequences are LNHDA and SQIVND (reference sequence). The V and J ends lost 11 bases and 4 bases respectively, with 18 bases between them. The chain's CDR3 is CAPLGAARYEQYF. DNA for the CDR3: TGTGCCCCCCTGGGGGCGGCACGGTACGAGCAGTACTTC.

V and J are TRBV9 and TRBJ1-1; possibly TRBD1 for D (6 bases). The V gene's germline CDR1 is SGDLS and CDR2 YYNGEE. The CDR3 has 16 amino acids. Deletions cut 2 bases from V and 1 base from J, with 15 bases between. The CDR3 coding sequence is TGTGCCAGCAGCGTCCTTTCAGGGGCGTCGAACACTGAAGCTTTCTTT. The encoded protein is CASSVLSGASNTEAFF.

This clone came up a few times. The chain has TRBV29-1 and TRBJ2-2; possible D gene TRBD2, 5 bases. The CDR3 loop spans 14 amino acids. Germline CDR1 reads SQVTM; CDR2 reads ANQGSEA. V was clipped by 5 bases and J by 0 bases, with 10 bases between them. The DNA of the CDR3 is TGCAGCGTTTCCGCGGAGGCGAACACCGGGGAGCTGTTTTTT. Translating gives CSVSAEANTGELFF.